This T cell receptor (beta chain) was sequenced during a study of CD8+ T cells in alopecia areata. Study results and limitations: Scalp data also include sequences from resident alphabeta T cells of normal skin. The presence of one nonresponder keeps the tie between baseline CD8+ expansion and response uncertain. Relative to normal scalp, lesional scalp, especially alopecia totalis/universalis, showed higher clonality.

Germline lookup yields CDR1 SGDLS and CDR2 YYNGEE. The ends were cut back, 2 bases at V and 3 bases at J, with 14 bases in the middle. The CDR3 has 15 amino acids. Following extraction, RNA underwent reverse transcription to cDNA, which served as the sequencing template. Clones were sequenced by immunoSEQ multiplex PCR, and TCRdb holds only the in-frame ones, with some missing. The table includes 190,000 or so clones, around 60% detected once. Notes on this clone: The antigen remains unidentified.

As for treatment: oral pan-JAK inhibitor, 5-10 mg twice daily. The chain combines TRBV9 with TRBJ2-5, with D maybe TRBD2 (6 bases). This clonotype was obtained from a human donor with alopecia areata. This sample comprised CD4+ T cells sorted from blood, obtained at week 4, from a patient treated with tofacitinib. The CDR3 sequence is CASSVAGNNEETQYF. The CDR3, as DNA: TGTGCCAGCAGCGTTGCGGGGAATAATGAAGAGACCCAGTACTTC.